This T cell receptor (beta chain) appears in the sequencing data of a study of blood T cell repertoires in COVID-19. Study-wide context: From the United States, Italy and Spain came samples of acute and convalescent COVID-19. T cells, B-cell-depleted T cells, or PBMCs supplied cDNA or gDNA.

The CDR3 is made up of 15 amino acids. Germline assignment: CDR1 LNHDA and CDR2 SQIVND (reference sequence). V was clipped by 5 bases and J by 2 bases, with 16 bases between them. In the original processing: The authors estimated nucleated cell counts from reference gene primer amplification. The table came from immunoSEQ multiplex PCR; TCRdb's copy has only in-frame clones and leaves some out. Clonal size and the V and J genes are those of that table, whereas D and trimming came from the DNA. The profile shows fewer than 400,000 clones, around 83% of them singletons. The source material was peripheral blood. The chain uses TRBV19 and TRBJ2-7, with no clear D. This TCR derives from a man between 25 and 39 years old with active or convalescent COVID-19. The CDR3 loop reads CASSPVPERAYEQYF. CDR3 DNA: TGTGCCAGTAGTCCGGTACCGGAGCGAGCCTACGAGCAGTACTTC.